This TCR beta chain was identified during a study of radiation and T cells in renal cell carcinoma. A few counts support this clone. What it recognizes is unknown. Method: immunoSEQ multiplex PCR; TCRdb's copy keeps in-frame clones and lacks some. Of about 10,000 clones in the sample, around 56% are singletons; the top ten hold more than 7.5%. Treatment in this sample: treatment-naive control, cytoreductive nephrectomy. The tumor was a clear cell renal cell carcinoma. Control tumor donors were several females and fewer than twelve males, median age 57 years. Findings and limits, study-wide: Top 100 clonotypes averaged about 54% in irradiated versus approximately 45% in nephrectomy-only tumors. Dominant CDR3 motifs were more common in irradiated tumors than controls.

The CDR3 spans 14 residues. The V end was cut by 2 bases, the J end by 0 bases, with 5 bases between. CDR1 MRHNA and CDR2 SNTAGT come from the germline V gene. The receptor's source is a middle-aged man with renal cell carcinoma. Sequenced here: tumor tissue, sampled from a patient whose treatment was nephrectomy without radiotherapy. The chain employs TRBV6-4 and TRBJ2-1; tentatively, D is TRBD2 (5 bases). CDR3 sequence: CASSDGSSYNEQFF. As DNA, the CDR3 is TGTGCCAGCAGTGACGGGAGCTCCTACAATGAGCAGTTCTTC.